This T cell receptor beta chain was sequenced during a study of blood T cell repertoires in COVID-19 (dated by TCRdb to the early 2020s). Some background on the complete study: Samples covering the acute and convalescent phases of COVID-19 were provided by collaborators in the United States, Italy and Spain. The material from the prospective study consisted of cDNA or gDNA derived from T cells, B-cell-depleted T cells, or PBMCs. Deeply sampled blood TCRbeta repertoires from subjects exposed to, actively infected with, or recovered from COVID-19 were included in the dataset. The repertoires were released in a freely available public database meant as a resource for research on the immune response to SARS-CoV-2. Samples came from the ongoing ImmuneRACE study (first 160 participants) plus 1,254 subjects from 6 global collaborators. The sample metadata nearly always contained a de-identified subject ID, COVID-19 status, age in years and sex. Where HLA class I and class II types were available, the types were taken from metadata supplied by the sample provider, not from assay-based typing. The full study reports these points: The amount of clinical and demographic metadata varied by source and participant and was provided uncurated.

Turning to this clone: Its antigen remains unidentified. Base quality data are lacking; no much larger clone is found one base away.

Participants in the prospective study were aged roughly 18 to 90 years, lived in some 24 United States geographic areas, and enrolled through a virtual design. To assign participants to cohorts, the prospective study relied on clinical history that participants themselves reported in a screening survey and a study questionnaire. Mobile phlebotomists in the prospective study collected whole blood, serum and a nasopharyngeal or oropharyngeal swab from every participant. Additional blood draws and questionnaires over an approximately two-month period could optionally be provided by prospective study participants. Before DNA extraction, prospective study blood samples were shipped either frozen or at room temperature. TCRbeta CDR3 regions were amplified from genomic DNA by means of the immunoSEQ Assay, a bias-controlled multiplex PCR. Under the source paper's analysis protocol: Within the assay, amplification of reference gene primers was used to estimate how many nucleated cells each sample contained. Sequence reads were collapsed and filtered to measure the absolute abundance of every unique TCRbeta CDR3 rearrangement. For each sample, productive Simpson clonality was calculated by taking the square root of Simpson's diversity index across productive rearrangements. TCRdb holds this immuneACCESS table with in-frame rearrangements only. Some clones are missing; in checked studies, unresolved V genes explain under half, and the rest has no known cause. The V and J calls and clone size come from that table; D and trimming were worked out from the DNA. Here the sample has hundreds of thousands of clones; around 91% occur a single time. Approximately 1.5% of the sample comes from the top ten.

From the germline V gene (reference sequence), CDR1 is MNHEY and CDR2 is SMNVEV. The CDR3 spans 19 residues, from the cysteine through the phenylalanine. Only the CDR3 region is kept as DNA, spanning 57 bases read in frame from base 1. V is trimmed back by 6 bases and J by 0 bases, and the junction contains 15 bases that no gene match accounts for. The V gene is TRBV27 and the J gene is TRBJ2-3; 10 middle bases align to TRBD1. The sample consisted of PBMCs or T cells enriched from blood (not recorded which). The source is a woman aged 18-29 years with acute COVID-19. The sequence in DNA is TGTGCCAGCAGCCTCGGGACAGGGGTCTCCATTCTAAGCACAGATACGCAGTATTTT. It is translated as CASSLGTGVSILSTDTQYF.